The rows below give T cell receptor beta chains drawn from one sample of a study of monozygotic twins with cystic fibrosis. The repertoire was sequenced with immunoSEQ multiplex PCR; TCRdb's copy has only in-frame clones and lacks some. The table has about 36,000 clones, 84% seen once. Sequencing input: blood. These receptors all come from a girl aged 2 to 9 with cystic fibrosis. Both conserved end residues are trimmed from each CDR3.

cdr3_aa: ASSKGQGINQPQH
v_call: TRBV6-1

cdr3_aa: ASSPLTGTANTEAF
v_call: TRBV7-2

cdr3_aa: ASSAGGGTEAF
v_call: TRBV6-1

cdr3_aa: ASSQERGGEQY
v_call: TRBV14

cdr3_aa: ASSLGNGANYGYT
v_call: TRBV7-2

cdr3_aa: ASSQDVRVGNYGYT
v_call: TRBV4-2

cdr3_aa: ASSQSGLAGRGQY
v_call: TRBV14

cdr3_aa: ASSLTGNTEAF
v_call: TRBV5-4

cdr3_aa: ASSKETGNQPQH
v_call: TRBV21-1

cdr3_aa: ASSLYGVYGYT
v_call: TRBV5-5

cdr3_aa: AWSSSYEQY
v_call: TRBV30

cdr3_aa: ASSIFRSTGRNEQF
v_call: TRBV19

cdr3_aa: ASSLLGGNEQF
v_call: TRBV6-5

cdr3_aa: ASSLDRANTEAF
v_call: TRBV5-1

cdr3_aa: ASSLAGGLNEQF
v_call: TRBV7-2

cdr3_aa: ARSLGNTEAF
v_call: TRBV5-3